The present T cell receptor (beta chain) was sequenced within a study of shared clonotypes between healthy human individuals. Study observations and caveats: The generation probabilities recorded for non-shared clonotypes fell below those of clonotypes shared by all four donors. Compared with memory subsets, naive subsets generally had larger estimated richness.

A word on this clone: Its antigen is currently unknown. Other DNA sequences in this specimen translate into the identical CDR3.

Naive CD8 cells lacked CD45RO and underwent positive selection for CCR7, leaving out terminally differentiated effector memory CD45RA+ cells. All donors were healthy HIV-negative adults lacking recent acute infections or vaccinations. Every subset's genomic DNA went evenly onto several immunoSEQ plates. Measured with immunoSEQ multiplex PCR; TCRdb has only the in-frame clones, and not every one. Of about 2 million clones listed, about 95% are singletons. V lost 1 base to trimming and J lost 2 bases; unmatched junction nucleotides: 2. Germline CDR1 is LNHNV and CDR2 is YYDKDF (reference sequence). The CDR3 runs 14 residues.

The chain recombines TRBV15 with TRBJ2-7; 7 bases align to TRBD2. The sample taken for sequencing was naive CD8+ T cells sorted from blood. This receptor was identified in a man aged 18 to 35 in good health. The CDR3 DNA follows: TGTGCCACCAGCAGAGGTGGGGGGGCCTACGAGCAGTACTTC. Its translation: CATSRGGGAYEQYF.